A selection of T cell receptor beta chains follows, all from one sample in a study of shared clonotypes between healthy human individuals. Data came from immunoSEQ multiplex PCR; TCRdb stores just in-frame clones and leaves some out. The top ten hold about 0.41% of the sample, which has 2,500,000 or so clones, roughly 92% seen once. The sequenced sample consisted of naive CD4+ T cells from PBMCs. The receptor set was obtained from a man between 18 and 35 years old in good health. Some clones in this sample may be carry-over from other donors' samples. CDR3s include the opening cysteine and the closing phenylalanine or tryptophan. The D gene is left open where the match is weak. Rows may omit the clone size; those that give it use once, few, many or a size class.

CDR3aa | CDR3nt | d_gene | j_gene | v_gene | len | abundance
CASSLDYRGQGSGNTIYF | TGTGCCAGCAGCTTAGATTACAGAGGACAGGGCTCTGGAAACACCATATATTTT | TRBD1 | TRBJ1-3 | TRBV7-8 | 18 | .
CASSPEDGSYNEQFF | TGTGCCAGTAGTCCAGAGGACGGTTCCTACAATGAGCAGTTCTTC | . | TRBJ2-1 | TRBV19 | 15 | .
CASSPSLGGGPLSNYGYTF | TGTGCCAGCAGCCCGTCCCTGGGCGGGGGCCCTCTATCTAACTATGGCTACACCTTC | . | TRBJ1-2 | TRBV7-9 | 19 | .
CASSETFYGYTF | TGTGCCAGCAGTGAGACCTTTTATGGCTACACCTTC | . | TRBJ1-2 | TRBV2 | 12 | .
CASSSAGTSGTYEQYF | TGCGCCAGCAGTTCTGCCGGGACTAGCGGCACCTACGAGCAGTACTTC | TRBD2 | TRBJ2-7 | TRBV5-1 | 16 | once
CASSAGSSKGYGYTF | TGTGCCAGCAGTGCCGGGTCCTCTAAGGGCTATGGCTACACCTTC | . | TRBJ1-2 | TRBV6-6 | 15 | .
CASSPEQGLRNEQFF | TGCGCCAGCAGCCCGGAACAGGGTCTGCGGAATGAGCAGTTCTTC | . | TRBJ2-1 | TRBV5-1 | 15 | once
CASSWRQGTDTQYF | TGTGCCAGCAGCTGGAGACAGGGCACAGATACGCAGTATTTT | . | TRBJ2-3 | TRBV7-9 | 14 | .
CASSRAGYGYTF | TGTGCCAGCAGCCGGGCAGGCTATGGCTACACCTTC | . | TRBJ1-2 | TRBV14 | 12 | .
CASRVEAGKDGYTF | TGTGCCAGCAGGGTGGAGGCAGGGAAAGATGGCTACACCTTC | . | TRBJ1-2 | TRBV6-4 | 14 | .
CALLDRTVPDTQYF | TGTGCCTTACTGGACCGGACAGTTCCGGATACGCAGTATTTT | . | TRBJ2-3 | TRBV2 | 14 | .
CASSYSIGSTEAFF | TGTGCCAGCAGTTACTCGATAGGGAGCACTGAAGCTTTCTTT | . | TRBJ1-1 | TRBV6-5 | 14 | .
CASSPPGTDTQYF | TGTGCCAGCAGCCCGCCAGGCACAGATACGCAGTATTTT | . | TRBJ2-3 | TRBV28 | 13 | .
CASKKREGTYEQYF | TGTGCCTCAAAAAAGCGGGAGGGGACCTACGAGCAGTACTTC | TRBD2 | TRBJ2-7 | TRBV10-3 | 14 | .
CASSSQGATEAFF | TGCGCCAGCAGCTCACAGGGGGCCACTGAAGCTTTCTTT | TRBD1 | TRBJ1-1 | TRBV5-1 | 13 | .
CASSMGTGTSYGYTF | TGTGCCAGTAGTATGGGAACAGGGACGAGCTATGGCTACACCTTC | . | TRBJ1-2 | TRBV19 | 15 | .
CASSAGLATNEKLFF | TGTGCCAGCAGCGCAGGACTTGCAACTAATGAAAAACTGTTTTTT | . | TRBJ1-4 | TRBV9 | 15 | .
CASSERGVTGLKDF | TGTGCCAGCAGTGAAAGAGGGGTGACGGGACTGAAGGACTTC | . | TRBJ2-7 | TRBV6-1 | 14 | .
CASSFPFRQGGYGYTF | TGTGCCAGCAGTTTCCCTTTCCGACAGGGCGGCTATGGCTACACCTTC | TRBD1 | TRBJ1-2 | TRBV28 | 16 | .
CASSLAPTSSETQYF | TGCGCCAGCAGCTTGGCCCCTACTAGCTCGGAGACCCAGTACTTC | . | TRBJ2-5 | TRBV5-1 | 15 | once
CASGLNRSSYNEQFF | TGTGCTAGTGGTCTTAACAGGAGCTCCTACAATGAGCAGTTCTTC | . | TRBJ2-1 | TRBV12-5 | 15 | .
CASSRLTGDAETQYF | TGTGCCAGCAGTCGCTTGACAGGAGACGCGGAGACCCAGTACTTC | . | TRBJ2-5 | TRBV6-5 | 15 | .
CASSLQSDRVGEKLFF | TGCGCCAGCAGCTTGCAGTCGGACAGGGTTGGAGAAAAACTGTTTTTT | TRBD1 | TRBJ1-4 | TRBV5-1 | 16 | .
CASSHRAGGYNEKLFF | TGCGCCAGCAGCCATCGTGCAGGGGGATATAATGAAAAACTGTTTTTT | TRBD1 | TRBJ1-4 | TRBV5-1 | 16 | .
CATGLPNYGYTF | TGTGCCACGGGACTGCCTAACTATGGCTACACCTTC | . | TRBJ1-2 | TRBV28 | 12 | .
CASSSPAGWEQYF | TGTGCCAGCAGTTCCCCCGCAGGGTGGGAGCAGTACTTC | . | TRBJ2-7 | TRBV27 | 13 | once
CASSPTGIPDEQYF | TGTGCCAGCAGCCCTACAGGGATCCCGGACGAGCAGTACTTC | . | TRBJ2-7 | TRBV7-3 | 14 | once